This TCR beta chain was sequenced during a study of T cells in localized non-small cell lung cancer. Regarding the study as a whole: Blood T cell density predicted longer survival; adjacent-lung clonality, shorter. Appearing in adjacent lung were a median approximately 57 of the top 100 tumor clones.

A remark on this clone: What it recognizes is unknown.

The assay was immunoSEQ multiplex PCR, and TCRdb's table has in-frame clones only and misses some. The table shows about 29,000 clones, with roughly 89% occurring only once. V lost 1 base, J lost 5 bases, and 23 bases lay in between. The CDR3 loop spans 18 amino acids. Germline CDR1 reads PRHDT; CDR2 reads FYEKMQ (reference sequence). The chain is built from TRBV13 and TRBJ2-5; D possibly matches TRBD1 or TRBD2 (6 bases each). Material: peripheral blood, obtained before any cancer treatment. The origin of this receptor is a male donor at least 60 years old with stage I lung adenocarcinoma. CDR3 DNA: TGTGCCAGCAGCTTAGCGGGGATTAGCTCCGGAGGGGGGGAGACCCAGTACTTC. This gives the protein CASSLAGISSGGGETQYF.